The 23 T cell receptor beta chains in this list originate from one sample, sequenced in a study of T cells in Graves' hyperthyroidism and ophthalmopathy. The source material, RNA transcripts, was used to amplify TCR beta CDR3 regions. A set of HTBI primers served as the primers for a first-round RT-PCR of the TCR CDR3. TCRdb called the multiplex PCR reads again in MiXCR, with one record for every CDR3 protein. The sample contains 300,000 to 450,000 distinct CDR3 sequences, approximately 18% of which appear only once. The source material was blood. The source is a woman aged 40 to 50 with Graves' ophthalmopathy.

This chain connects TRBV28 to TRBJ2-7; D is undetermined. V was pared by 5 bases and J by 4 bases, with 9 bases between. Looked up from germline, CDR1 is MDHEN and CDR2 is SYDVKM. The CDR3 totals 12 residues. CDR3 sequence: CASSQFRYEQYF. The CDR3 DNA reads TGTGCCAGCAGTCAATTCCGGTACGAGCAGTACTTC.

The CDR3 DNA sequence: TGCAGCGTTGAAGGCCGGACAGGGTTCGAGCAGTACTTC. This codes for CSVEGRTGFEQYF. The rearrangement links TRBV29-1 to TRBJ2-7; 8 bases align to TRBD1. V gave up 1 base and J gave up 6 bases; unmatched junction bases: 5. The CDR3 length is 13 residues. Germline loops: CDR1 SQVTM, CDR2 ANQGSEA.

Turning to this clonotype: This may stem from a read error, because a much larger clone lies one nucleotide away. This chain uses TRBV11-2 with TRBJ2-7; 8 nucleotides agree with TRBD1. The length of the CDR3 is 16 residues. CDR1 and CDR2 (germline): SGHAT, FQNNGV. The CDR3 sequence is CANSLLPGQASYEQYF. The CDR3 DNA follows: TGTGCCAACAGCTTATTACCGGGACAGGCCTCCTACGAGCAGTACTTC.

This clonotype came up many times. This chain uses TRBV19 with TRBJ2-7; D perhaps matches TRBD2 (6 bases). The CDR3 is 14 residues long. Trimming left V 3 bases short and J 3 bases short, with 12 bases between. Germline V gene lookup returns CDR1 LNHDA and CDR2 SQIVND (reference sequence). The CDR3 here is CASSMVGGHYEQYF. The CDR3 region has the DNA TGTGCCAGTAGTATGGTGGGGGGTCACTACGAGCAGTACTTC.

This clonotype was recorded at least ten times. V and J are TRBV6-1 and TRBJ1-2; unclear D gene. The CDR3 has 14 residues. Germline values: CDR1 MNHNS, CDR2 SASEGT. Between the trimmed V and J ends, which lost 0 bases and 4 bases, there was a span of 9 bases. The CDR3 nucleotides read TGTGCCAGCAGTGAAGCAACGGCCGTCTATGGCTACACCTTC. This gives the protein CASSEATAVYGYTF.

This clonotype was observed many times. J is TRBJ2-3 and V is TRBV27, with a possible D match to TRBD2 (5 bases). The V and J ends lost 5 bases and 4 bases respectively, with 19 bases between them. The V gene's germline CDR1 is MNHEY and CDR2 SMNVEV (reference sequence). CDR3 length: 16 residues. DNA for the CDR3: TGTGCCAGCAGTGATCCCAGCGGTCGGCAGCCAGATACGCAGTATTTT. This gives the protein CASSDPSGRQPDTQYF.

This clonotype was seen at least ten times. This rearrangement joins TRBV4-1 to TRBJ1-5; D possibly corresponds to TRBD1 (6 bases). CDR1 is MGHRA and CDR2 is YSYEKL in the germline V gene. Deletions cut 5 bases from V and 0 bases from J, with 11 bases between. The CDR3 consists of 15 residues. The CDR3 sequence: CASSETTGSNQPQHF. In DNA, the CDR3 is TGCGCCAGCAGCGAAACGACAGGTAGCAATCAGCCCCAGCATTTT.

This clonotype showed up many times. This chain links TRBV30 with TRBJ1-1; D is uncertain. This CDR3 is 14 amino acids long. Germline V lookup: CDR1 GTSNPN, CDR2 SVGIG (reference sequence). The V end was cut by 2 bases, the J end by 0 bases, with 10 bases between. The CDR3 loop is CAWSPPLLNTEAFF. CDR3 nucleotide sequence: TGTGCCTGGAGTCCCCCACTGTTGAACACTGAAGCTTTCTTT.

This clonotype was counted ten times or more. The chain combines TRBV30 with TRBJ2-5, with 9 bases matching TRBD1. Per germline, CDR1 GTSNPN and CDR2 SVGIG (reference sequence). The CDR3 sequence is 14 residues long. With 2 bases clipped from V and 5 bases from J, the junction kept 6 bases outside the gene matches. CDR3 nucleotide sequence: TGTGCCTGGAGTACAGGGGGCTTGGTGGAGACCCAGTACTTC. Its translation is CAWSTGGLVETQYF.

This clonotype was picked up many times. The chain links TRBV5-1 to TRBJ2-3; D is ambiguous. Germline CDR1 SGHRS, CDR2 YFSETQ. Trimming stripped 3 bases from V and 5 bases from J, with 7 bases between. The CDR3 spans 12 residues. This chain's CDR3 is CASSSSLDTQYF. In nucleotides, the CDR3 is TGCGCCAGCAGCTCCTCCTTAGATACGCAGTATTTT.

This clonotype was observed many times. The rearrangement joins TRBV27 to TRBJ2-7; D unclear. V was shortened by 6 bases and J by 5 bases, with 20 bases between the two germline ends. CDR1 is MNHEY, CDR2 SMNVEV, per germline (reference sequence). This CDR3 comprises 15 residues. The CDR3 here is CASSSLLSEKDEQYF. CDR3 nucleotide sequence: TGTGCCAGCAGCTCCCTTCTTTCGGAGAAGGACGAGCAGTACTTC.

At least ten counts were recorded for this clonotype. The J gene is TRBJ2-4, the V gene TRBV11-2; 8 bases map to TRBD2. The germline gives CDR1 SGHAT, CDR2 FQNNGV. The CDR3 has 16 residues. The V segment lost 4 bases and the J segment 2 bases; nucleotides outside the gene matches: 7. CDR3: CASSSGSGITKNIQYF. The CDR3 DNA reads as TGTGCCAGCAGCTCAGGTAGCGGGATTACCAAAAACATTCAGTACTTC.

This clonotype was counted ten times or more. The gene calls are TRBV28 and TRBJ2-7; 12 bases are a match to TRBD2. Trimming removed 6 bases from V and 5 bases from J; junction bases left unmatched: 5. Looked up from germline, CDR1 is MDHEN and CDR2 is SYDVKM. This CDR3 has 14 residues. CDR3 DNA sequence: TGTGCCAGCAGAGTGACTAGCGGGAGCCACGAGCAGTACTTC. It is translated as CASRVTSGSHEQYF. The entire variable domain, with the rest obtained from reference TRBV28 and TRBJ2-7, is as follows: DVKVTQSSRYLVKRTGEKVFLECVQDMDHENMFWYRQDPGLGLRLIYFSYDVKMKEKGDIPEGYSVSREKKERFSLILESASTNQTSMYLCASRVTSGSHEQYFGPGTRLTVT.

The sample holds many counts of this clonotype. This sequence joins TRBV28 and TRBJ1-3; D is uncertain. The length of the CDR3 is 16 residues. Germline values: CDR1 MDHEN, CDR2 SYDVKM. With 4 bases removed from V and 5 bases from J, the gap between germline ends came to 18 bases. The CDR3 region has the DNA TGTGCCAGCAGTTCCGTGGCTAAAGGACCTCGAAACACCATATATTTT. This translates into CASSSVAKGPRNTIYF. Combining the CDR3 with reference TRBV28 and TRBJ1-3 gives the whole variable domain DVKVTQSSRYLVKRTGEKVFLECVQDMDHENMFWYRQDPGLGLRLIYFSYDVKMKEKGDIPEGYSVSREKKERFSLILESASTNQTSMYLCASSSVAKGPRNTIYFGEGSWLTVV.

This rearrangement joins TRBV12-3 or TRBV12-4 to TRBJ2-7, with TRBD1 matching 9 bases. CDR3 length equals 15 residues. Germline trimming cut 3 bases from V and 6 bases from J; bases unmatched to any gene: 9. The CDR3 nucleotides are TGTGCCAGCAGTTTGGGGGTAGGGACAGGGACCGAGCAGTACTTC. Amino acids: CASSLGVGTGTEQYF.

Many counts were recorded for this clonotype. J is TRBJ2-7 and V is TRBV11-2; 7 bases match TRBD1. V was clipped by 3 bases and J by 4 bases; unmatched bases: 3. The CDR3 is 13 amino acids. Germline assignment: CDR1 SGHAT and CDR2 FQNNGV. In DNA form, the CDR3 reads TGTGCCAGCAGCTTTGGCAGGGGGTACGAGCAGTACTTC. Amino acids: CASSFGRGYEQYF.

The chain carries TRBV6-1 and TRBJ2-2; D possibly uses TRBD1 or TRBD2 (5 bases each). CDR1 is MNHNS, CDR2 SASEGT, per germline. Between the trimmed V and J ends, which lost 4 bases and 7 bases, there was a span of 10 bases. This CDR3 comprises 13 residues. The CDR3 protein is CASSVPGSGELFF. CDR3 sequence (DNA): TGTGCCAGCAGTGTACCAGGGAGCGGGGAGCTGTTTTTT.

This clonotype showed up many times. The chain uses TRBV19 and TRBJ1-5; tentative D call: TRBD1 (5 bases). Germline V gene lookup returns CDR1 LNHDA and CDR2 SQIVND (reference sequence). V was shortened by 1 base and J by 6 bases, with 16 bases between the two germline ends. The CDR3 covers 16 residues. The CDR3 nucleotides are TGTGCCAGTAGTATAGTAGCAGGGCAGATGATTCAGCCCCAGCATTTT. This sequence encodes CASSIVAGQMIQPQHF.

There are many counts of this clonotype. The genes are TRBV2 and TRBJ1-1, with 8 bases identical to TRBD1. In germline, CDR1 is SNHLY, CDR2 FYNNEI. With 5 bases clipped from V and 3 bases from J, the junction kept 5 bases outside the gene matches. This CDR3 has 14 amino acids. CDR3 nucleotide sequence: TGTGCCAGCAGTACGACAGGGGTGGACACTGAAGCTTTCTTT. Translation gives CASSTTGVDTEAFF.

The sample holds many counts of this clonotype. The rearrangement links TRBV20-1 to TRBJ2-5; no firm D call. The germline CDR1 and CDR2 sequences are DFQATT and SNEGSKA (reference sequence). V was shortened by 0 bases and J by 4 bases, with 18 bases between the two germline ends. This CDR3 has 16 amino acids. CDR3 bases: TGCAGTGCTAGAGACGAATTTTCTGGAGTTGGAGAGACCCAGTACTTC. Residues: CSARDEFSGVGETQYF.

This clonotype has a count of ten or more. This chain uses TRBV27 with TRBJ1-5; D gene uncertain. Germline V lookup: CDR1 MNHEY, CDR2 SMNVEV (reference sequence). The V end was cut by 2 bases, the J end by 3 bases, with 11 bases between. CDR3 length: 15 amino acids. CDR3 loop: CASSLVAQNNQPQHF. The CDR3 DNA reads as TGTGCCAGCAGTTTAGTCGCACAGAACAATCAGCCCCAGCATTTT.

This clonotype came up many times. At one end, the junction sequence differs from germline, possibly due to a read error. The V call is TRBV6-5, the J call TRBJ2-2; a weak D match, TRBD2 (5 bases). The CDR3 runs 14 residues. CDR1 is MNHEY, CDR2 SVGAGI, per germline. CDR3 region: CASSYGWNTGELVF. DNA of the CDR3: TGTGCCAGCAGTTATGGGTGGAACACCGGGGAGCTGGTTTTT.

The CDR3 nucleotides read TGTGCCAGCAGCCAAGATGGGGCACGAGCTAACTATGGCTACACCTTC. Protein: CASSQDGARANYGYTF. The chain couples TRBV3-1 to TRBJ1-2; possibly TRBD1 for D (5 bases). The CDR3 has 16 residues. Trimming took 0 bases from V and 0 from J, leaving 11 bases between them. The germline V gene has CDR1 LGHDT and CDR2 YNNKEL (reference sequence).